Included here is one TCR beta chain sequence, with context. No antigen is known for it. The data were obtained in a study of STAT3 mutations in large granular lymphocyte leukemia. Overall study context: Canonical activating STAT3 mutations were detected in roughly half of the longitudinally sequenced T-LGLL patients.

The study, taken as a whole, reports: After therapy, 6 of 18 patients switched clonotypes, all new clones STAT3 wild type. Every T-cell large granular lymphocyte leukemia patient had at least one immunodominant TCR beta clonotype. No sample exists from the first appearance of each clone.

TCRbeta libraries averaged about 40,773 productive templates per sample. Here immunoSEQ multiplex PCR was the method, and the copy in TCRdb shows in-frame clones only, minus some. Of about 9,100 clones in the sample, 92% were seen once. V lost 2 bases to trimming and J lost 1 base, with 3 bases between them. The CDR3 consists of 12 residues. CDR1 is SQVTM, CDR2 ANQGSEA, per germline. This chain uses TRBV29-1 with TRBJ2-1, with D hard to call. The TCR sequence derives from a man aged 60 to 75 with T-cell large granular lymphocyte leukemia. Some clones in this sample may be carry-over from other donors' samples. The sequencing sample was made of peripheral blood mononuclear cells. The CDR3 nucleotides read TGCAGCGTTGAAAGGTCCTACAATGAGCAGTTCTTC. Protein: CSVERSYNEQFF.